The clone carrying this T cell receptor beta chain was seen repeatedly, ten times or more. These data originate in a study of T cells after yellow fever vaccination. TCRdb passed the 5' RACE reads through MiXCR, listing each CDR3 protein once. The sample consists of hundreds of thousands of distinct CDR3 sequences, roughly 7.5% of them appearing once. The sequenced sample was PBMCs, obtained approximately 47 days after the first yellow fever vaccination. The TCR originated in a young man who received the YFV17D yellow fever vaccine.

The CDR3, as DNA: TGTGCCATCAGCCAAACGGACAGTTTGAACACTGAAGCTTTCTTT. This sequence encodes CAISQTDSLNTEAFF. The chain links TRBV10-3 to TRBJ1-1, with D perhaps matching TRBD1 (6 bases). Between the trimmed V and J ends, which lost 6 bases and 0 bases, there was a span of 14 bases. The CDR3 loop spans 15 amino acids. Germline CDR1 reads ENHRY; CDR2 reads SYGVKD.